This entry lists 31 T cell receptor beta chains sequenced from one sample in a study of T cell clonotyping in hematopoietic cell transplantation. Repertoires were generated with immunoSEQ multiplex PCR, while TCRdb's copy carries only in-frame clones and drops some. Of about 9,400 clones listed, around 79% are singletons. The source material was PBMCs, sampled 180 days after allogeneic stem cell transplant. All receptors come from a male patient aged 35-50 years who had an allogeneic stem cell transplant from a related donor, so the T cells may come from the graft donor. Some clones in this sample may be carry-over from other donors' samples.

The chain employs TRBV19 and TRBJ1-1; D is perhaps TRBD1 (6 bases). Trimming stripped 8 bases from V and 10 bases from J, with 20 bases between. In germline, CDR1 is LNHDA, CDR2 SQIVND (reference sequence). The CDR3 sequence is 13 residues long. CDR3 protein: CASSGASSRGAFF. The CDR3 DNA follows: TGTGCCAGTTCCGGCGCTTCGTCCAGGGGAGCTTTCTTT.

This chain connects TRBV9 to TRBJ1-2; 9 nucleotides line up with TRBD1. The CDR3 length is 14 residues. Germline CDR1 and CDR2: SGDLS and YYNGEE. The V segment lost 4 bases and the J segment 6 bases; nucleotides outside the gene matches: 7. This chain's CDR3 is CASSSRDRVNGYTF. The CDR3 DNA is TGTGCCAGCAGCTCTCGGGACAGGGTCAATGGCTACACCTTC.

This clone was seen only once. The chain couples TRBV7-2 to TRBJ2-3, with D tentatively TRBD2 (7 bases). The CDR3 extends over 16 amino acids. Germline loops: CDR1 SGHTA, CDR2 FQGNSA. V lost 5 bases, J lost 2 bases, and 17 bases lay in between. The CDR3 DNA sequence: TGTGCCAGCAGCCCGCGAGGGGGGGGCCCCACAGATACGCAGTATTTT. Translated, it gives CASSPRGGGPTDTQYF.

Only one count was recorded for this clone. As DNA, the CDR3 is TGTGCCAGCAGTGAGACGGGGGCGGGAGAGACCCAGTACTTC. This codes for CASSETGAGETQYF. The chain has TRBV6-1 and TRBJ2-5, with D perhaps matching TRBD1 or TRBD2 (6 bases each). CDR3 length equals 14 residues. The V and J ends lost 3 bases and 4 bases respectively, with 12 bases between them. Germline CDR1 reads MNHNS; CDR2 reads SASEGT.

The V call is TRBV25-1, the J call TRBJ2-1, with unresolved D. Trimming cost V 4 bases and J 1 base, with 5 bases left between them. The V gene's germline CDR1 is MGHDK and CDR2 SYGVNS. The CDR3 has 13 residues. The CDR3: CASSVESYNEQFF. CDR3 nucleotides: TGTGCCAGCAGTGTAGAGTCCTACAATGAGCAGTTCTTC.

This clone has a handful of counts. The gene calls are TRBV7-9 and TRBJ2-7; the match to TRBD1 covers 9 bases. The ends lost 1 base at V and 2 bases at J; junction bases unmatched: 3. In germline, CDR1 is SEHNR, CDR2 FQNEAQ (reference sequence). This CDR3 has 15 residues. CDR3 coding DNA: TGTGCCAGCAGCTTAGGGGACAGGGTTACCTACGAGCAGTACTTC. Its translation: CASSLGDRVTYEQYF.

This chain connects TRBV5-4 to TRBJ2-5; 11 nucleotides match TRBD2. Trimming cost V 4 bases and J 12 bases; bases outside gene matches: 14. CDR3 length: 15 amino acids. Germline CDR1 reads SGHNT; CDR2 reads YYREEE (reference sequence). CDR3 sequence (DNA): TGTGCCAGCAGCGTGACTCCTAGCGGGGGGAGAGAGGAGTACTTC. Protein: CASSVTPSGGREEYF. The full variable domain, completed using reference TRBV5-4 and TRBJ2-5, is ETGVTQSPTHLIKTRGQQVTLRCSSQSGHNTVSWYQQALGQGPQFIFQYYREEENGRGNFPPRFSGLQFPNYSSELNVNALELDDSALYLCASSVTPSGGREEYFGPGTRLLVL.

J is TRBJ2-7 and V is TRBV27; D is perhaps TRBD1 (6 bases). The CDR3 loop spans 14 amino acids. V dropped 3 bases and J dropped 0 bases, with 9 bases sitting between them. Germline lookup yields CDR1 MNHEY and CDR2 SMNVEV (reference sequence). In DNA form, the CDR3 reads TGTGCCAGCAGTTTGGGCAGGGGCTCCTACGAGCAGTACTTC. It codes for CASSLGRGSYEQYF.

The chain recombines TRBV5-6 with TRBJ1-4, with 9 bases matching TRBD1. Trimming at V came to 4 bases and at J to 8 bases, leaving 9 bases not matched to a gene. This CDR3 has 15 amino acids. CDR1 is SGHDT and CDR2 is YYEEEE in the germline V gene. CDR3 amino acids: CASSAPGQGVEKLFF. The DNA for the CDR3 is TGTGCCAGCAGCGCCCCGGGACAGGGCGTGGAAAAACTGTTTTTT.

In its sample, this clone was seen once. The chain carries TRBV7-6 and TRBJ2-1; 11 positions agree with TRBD2. Looked up from germline, CDR1 is SGHVS and CDR2 is FNYEAQ. The CDR3 runs to 16 residues. J gave up 5 bases and V 0 bases, and 3 bases lay outside the gene matches. CDR3 nucleotide sequence: TGTGCCAGCAGCTTAGCTAGCGGGGGGGTTAACAATGAGCAGTTCTTC. Its translation is CASSLASGGVNNEQFF.

The J gene is TRBJ1-5, the V gene TRBV6-6; no reliable D call. This CDR3 spans 15 amino acids. Trimming took 2 bases from V and 2 from J, leaving 10 bases between them. The germline CDR1 and CDR2 sequences are MNHNY and SVGAGI (reference sequence). The chain's CDR3 is CASSYRVVGNQPQHF. Written as DNA, the CDR3 is TGTGCCAGCAGTTACAGGGTTGTTGGCAATCAGCCCCAGCATTTT.

This chain joins TRBV7-3 and TRBJ2-2; perhaps TRBD2 as D (5 bases). In germline, CDR1 is SGHTA, CDR2 FQGTGA. The germline V and J ends were trimmed by 2 bases and 7 bases, with 8 bases remaining between them. The CDR3 has 13 residues. The CDR3 DNA follows: TGTGCCAGCAGCTTAGCCGGGAACGGGGAGCTGTTTTTT. Translating gives CASSLAGNGELFF.

V is TRBV5-1 and J is TRBJ2-1, with D perhaps matching TRBD1 or TRBD2 (5 bases each). CDR3 length equals 14 residues. V lost 3 bases and J lost 2, with 9 bases in between. The germline V gene encodes CDR1 SGHRS and CDR2 YFSETQ. CDR3 nucleotide sequence: TGCGCCAGCAGCTCGGGGCTTCCCTACAATGAGCAGTTCTTC. This gives the protein CASSSGLPYNEQFF.

V and J are TRBV7-8 and TRBJ2-3; no clear D gene. From germline, CDR1 is SGHVS and CDR2 FQNEAQ. V was pared by 6 bases and J by 0 bases, with 10 bases between. The CDR3 consists of 14 residues. CDR3 residues: CASRGPASTDTQYF. As DNA, the CDR3 is TGTGCCAGCAGGGGTCCGGCTAGCACAGATACGCAGTATTTT.

The chain has TRBV30 and TRBJ1-2; D is ambiguous. The germline V gene has CDR1 GTSNPN and CDR2 SVGIG (reference sequence). The V end lost 8 bases, the J end lost 5 bases, and 24 bases lay between the germline ends. This CDR3 has 15 residues. In DNA, the CDR3 is TGTGCCCGTTCCCGGACGGGCGGCGCTGCGTATGGCTACACCTTC. This encodes CARSRTGGAAYGYTF. Full variable domain (rest looked up from reference TRBV30 and TRBJ1-2): SQTIHQWPATLVQPVGSPLSLECTVEGTSNPNLYWYRQAAGRGLQLLFYSVGIGQISSEVPQNLSASRPQDRQFILSSKKLLLSDSGFYLCARSRTGGAAYGYTFGSGTRLTVV.

This clone was counted a few times. The rearrangement links TRBV19 to TRBJ2-7; tentatively, D is TRBD1 (6 bases). Trimming left V 3 bases short and J 3 bases short, with 9 bases between. This CDR3 spans 13 amino acids. CDR1 is LNHDA and CDR2 is SQIVND in the germline V gene (reference sequence). The CDR3 here is CASSIDRFYEQYF. DNA of the CDR3: TGTGCCAGTAGTATCGACAGGTTCTACGAGCAGTACTTC. The variable domain in full, completed from reference TRBV19 and TRBJ2-7, reads DGGITQSPKYLFRKEGQNVTLSCEQNLNHDAMYWYRQDPGQGLRLIYYSQIVNDFQKGDIAEGYSVSREKKESFPLTVTSAQKNPTAFYLCASSIDRFYEQYFGPGTRLTVT.

The rearrangement uses TRBV28 and TRBJ2-1; the D gene is possibly TRBD2 (5 bases). The length of the CDR3 is 13 residues. Trimming took off 5 bases at V and 4 bases at J, with 9 bases between the two ends. The germline CDR1 and CDR2 sequences are MDHEN and SYDVKM. Here the CDR3 DNA reads TGTGCCAGCAGTCTCTCGGGGTACAATGAGCAGTTCTTC. Translated: CASSLSGYNEQFF.

CDR3 residues: CASSHTSRGDEQFF. In nucleotides, the CDR3 is TGCGCCAGCAGCCACACGAGCCGGGGCGATGAGCAGTTCTTC. The chain links TRBV4-3 to TRBJ2-1; either TRBD1 or TRBD2 may supply D (5 bases each). The germline gives CDR1 LGHNA, CDR2 YSLEER. Trimming cost V 3 bases and J 8 bases, with 14 bases left between them. The CDR3 has 14 amino acids.

The chain employs TRBV5-4 and TRBJ1-2; TRBD1 is a possible D gene (5 bases). The CDR3 contains 13 residues. The V end lost 4 bases, the J end lost 10 bases, and 17 bases lay between the germline ends. Germline CDR1 SGHNT, CDR2 YYREEE (reference sequence). CDR3 DNA: TGTGCCAGCAGCCCCTATATCCGGGACCTCTACACCTTC. Translation gives CASSPYIRDLYTF.

This clone was seen more than once but under ten times. The CDR3 loop is CASSLPGLNQPQHF. CDR3 nucleotide sequence: TGTGCCAGCTCACTCCCCGGTTTAAATCAGCCCCAGCATTTT. The chain joins TRBV18 to TRBJ1-5; unclear D gene. The V end lost 4 bases, the J end lost 4 bases, and 11 bases lay between the germline ends. The CDR3 extends over 14 amino acids. Germline-derived CDR1 and CDR2 are KGHSH and LQKENI.

The chain employs TRBV2 and TRBJ2-1; perhaps D is TRBD1 or TRBD2 (5 bases each). Germline CDR1 SNHLY, CDR2 FYNNEI. This CDR3 spans 11 amino acids. With 7 bases removed from V and 7 bases from J, the gap between germline ends came to 8 bases. The CDR3 protein is CASMRGNEQFF. The CDR3 DNA is TGTGCCAGCATGAGGGGAAATGAGCAGTTCTTC.

The CDR3 spells CASSSLYTGPEYSYEQYF. DNA for the CDR3: TGTGCCAGCAGTTCCCTTTACACAGGGCCCGAATACTCCTACGAGCAGTACTTC. The chain combines TRBV28 with TRBJ2-7, with D perhaps TRBD1 (6 bases). CDR3 length: 18 residues. Germline CDR1 is MDHEN and CDR2 is SYDVKM. The V gene lost 4 bases and the J gene lost 0 bases, with 22 bases spanning the gap.

J is TRBJ2-7 and V is TRBV5-1; 11 nucleotides match TRBD1. CDR3 length equals 16 residues. Germline values: CDR1 SGHRS, CDR2 YFSETQ. The V and J ends lost 2 bases and 3 bases, in that order; junction bases with no gene match: 7. CDR3 nucleotides: TGCGCCAGCAGCTTAGCAAGGACAGGGGGCATCTACGAGCAGTACTTC. Translating gives CASSLARTGGIYEQYF.

This chain links TRBV7-2 with TRBJ2-3, with a possible D match to TRBD1 (5 bases). The CDR3 has 14 amino acids. CDR1 and CDR2 from the germline V gene are SGHTA and FQGNSA. The V and J ends lost 6 bases and 6 bases respectively, with 16 bases between them. CDR3 sequence: CASRRNRRPDTQYF. The CDR3 DNA follows: TGTGCCAGCAGGAGGAACAGGCGCCCCGATACGCAGTATTTT.

The V gene is TRBV25-1, the J gene TRBJ2-1; D remains ambiguous. Germline CDR1 reads MGHDK; CDR2 reads SYGVNS. This CDR3 contains 15 residues. V was trimmed by 4 bases and J by 8 bases, leaving 18 bases between them. In nucleotides, the CDR3 is TGTGCCAGCAGTGGCCCCGTCCGTTGGAGCGATGAGCAGTTCTTC. It yields the protein CASSGPVRWSDEQFF.

The genes are TRBV6-1 and TRBJ2-7, with 13 positions matching TRBD2. This CDR3 spans 15 amino acids. V lost 2 bases to trimming and J lost 4 bases; unmatched junction nucleotides: 2. The V gene's germline CDR1 is MNHNS and CDR2 SASEGT. CDR3 sequence (DNA): TGTGCCAGCAGTGAATCACTAGCGGGGGGGTACGAGCAGTACTTC. Translating it yields CASSESLAGGYEQYF.

The rearrangement joins TRBV4-1 to TRBJ1-2, with 7 positions matching TRBD1. The V and J ends lost 1 base and 3 bases, in that order; junction bases with no gene match: 5. There are 15 residues in the CDR3. Per the germline V gene, CDR1 is MGHRA and CDR2 is YSYEKL. CDR3 loop: CASSQGDRYHYGYTF. Here the CDR3 DNA reads TGCGCCAGCAGCCAAGGGGACAGATATCACTATGGCTACACCTTC.

The chain joins TRBV6-5 to TRBJ2-4; TRBD1 agrees at 8 bases. CDR3 length equals 15 residues. The ends lost 2 bases at V and 2 bases at J; junction bases unmatched: 2. Germline V gives CDR1 MNHEY, CDR2 SVGAGI. As DNA, the CDR3 is TGTGCCAGCAGTTACAACAGGGGGTCCAAAAACATTCAGTACTTC. This gives the protein CASSYNRGSKNIQYF.

The table lists this clone with a count of one. The chain uses TRBV6-5 and TRBJ1-4, with 9 positions matching TRBD1. Germline-derived CDR1 and CDR2 are MNHEY and SVGAGI. The J segment lost 4 bases and the V segment lost 4 bases, leaving 7 bases of the junction unmatched. The CDR3 is 16 residues long. The chain's CDR3 is CASSSLGTGHNEKLFF. The CDR3 DNA reads TGTGCCAGCAGTTCTTTAGGGACAGGGCATAATGAAAAACTGTTTTTT.

This clone was found once. The CDR3 sequence is CASSIRTGASNQPQHF. For the CDR3, the DNA is TGTGCCAGTAGTATTAGGACAGGGGCGAGCAATCAGCCCCAGCATTTT. The chain is built from TRBV19 and TRBJ1-5; 9 bases agree with TRBD1. The CDR3 covers 16 residues. The ends lost 3 bases at V and 1 base at J; junction bases unmatched: 4. Per germline, CDR1 LNHDA and CDR2 SQIVND (reference sequence).

J is TRBJ2-3 and V is TRBV5-8; the D is unclear. The V end lost 2 bases, the J end lost 8 bases, and 3 bases lay between the germline ends. The CDR3 spans 10 residues. Per germline, CDR1 SGHTS and CDR2 YDEGEE. The CDR3 spells CASSFPTQYF. The CDR3 DNA reads TGTGCCAGCAGCTTCCCTACGCAGTATTTT.